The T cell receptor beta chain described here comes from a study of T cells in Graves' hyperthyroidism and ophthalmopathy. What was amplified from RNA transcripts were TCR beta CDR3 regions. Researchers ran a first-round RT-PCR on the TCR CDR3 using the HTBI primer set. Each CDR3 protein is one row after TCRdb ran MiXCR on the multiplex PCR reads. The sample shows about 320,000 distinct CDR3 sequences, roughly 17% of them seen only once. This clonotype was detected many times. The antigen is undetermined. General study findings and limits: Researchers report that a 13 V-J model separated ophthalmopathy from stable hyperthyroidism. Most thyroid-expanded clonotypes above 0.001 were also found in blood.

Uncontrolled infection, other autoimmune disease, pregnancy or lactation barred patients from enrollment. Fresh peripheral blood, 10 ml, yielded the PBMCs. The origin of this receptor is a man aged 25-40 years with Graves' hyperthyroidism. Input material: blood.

CDR3 sequence (DNA): TGTGCCAGCAGGCTTATTCAGGGTGATACGCAGTATTTT. Amino acids: CASRLIQGDTQYF. The chain employs TRBV28 and TRBJ2-3; TRBD1 is a possible D gene (5 bases). The ends were cut back, 6 bases at V and 6 bases at J, with 13 bases in the middle. Germline V gene sequence: CDR1 MDHEN, CDR2 SYDVKM. This CDR3 has 13 amino acids.